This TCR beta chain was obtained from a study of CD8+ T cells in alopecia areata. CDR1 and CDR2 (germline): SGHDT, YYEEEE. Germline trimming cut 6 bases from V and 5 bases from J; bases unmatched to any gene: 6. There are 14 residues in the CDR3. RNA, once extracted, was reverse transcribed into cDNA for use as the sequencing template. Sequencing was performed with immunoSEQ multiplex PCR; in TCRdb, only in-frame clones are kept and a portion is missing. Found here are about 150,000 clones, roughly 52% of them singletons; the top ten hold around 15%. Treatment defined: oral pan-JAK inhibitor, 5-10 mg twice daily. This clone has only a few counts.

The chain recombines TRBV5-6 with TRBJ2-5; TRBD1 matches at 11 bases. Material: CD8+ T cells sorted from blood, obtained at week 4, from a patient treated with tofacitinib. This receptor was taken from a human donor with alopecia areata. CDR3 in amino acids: CASTWTGGMETQYF. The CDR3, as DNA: TGTGCCAGCACCTGGACAGGGGGCATGGAGACCCAGTACTTC.